The clone carrying this TCR beta chain was counted ten times or more. The ends lost 7 bases at V and 0 bases at J; junction bases unmatched: 5. CDR1 is SNHLY, CDR2 FYNNEI, per germline. There are 14 residues in the CDR3. This record comes from a study of patients and donors after allogeneic stem cell transplantation. MiXCR was run by TCRdb on the RT-PCR reads, yielding one entry per CDR3 protein. Among about 87,000 distinct CDR3 sequences listed, roughly 5.2% were seen once. The source material was blood, either unsorted or a sorted T cell fraction (not recorded which). This receptor was obtained from a human donor who was either an allogeneic HSCT recipient or a stem cell or donor lymphocyte infusion donor (not recorded which). It is not recorded whose cells these are; they may come from a transplant donor. The V gene is TRBV2, the J gene TRBJ1-2; 7 bases fit TRBD1. In DNA, the CDR3 is TGTGCCAGCACCAGACAGGGCCCTAACTATGGCTACACCTTC. The encoded protein is CASTRQGPNYGYTF.